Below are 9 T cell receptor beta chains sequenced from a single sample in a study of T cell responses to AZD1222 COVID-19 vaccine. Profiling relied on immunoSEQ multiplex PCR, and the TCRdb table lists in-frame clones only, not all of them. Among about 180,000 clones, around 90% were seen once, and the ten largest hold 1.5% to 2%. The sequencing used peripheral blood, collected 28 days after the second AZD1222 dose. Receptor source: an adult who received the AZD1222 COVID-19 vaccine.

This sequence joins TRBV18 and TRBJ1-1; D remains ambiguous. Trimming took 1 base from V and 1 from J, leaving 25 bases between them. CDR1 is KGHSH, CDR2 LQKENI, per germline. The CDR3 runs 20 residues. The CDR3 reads CASSPLNYVGASTRNTEAFF. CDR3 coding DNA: TGTGCCAGCTCACCACTAAATTATGTAGGAGCTTCGACCCGGAACACTGAAGCTTTCTTT.

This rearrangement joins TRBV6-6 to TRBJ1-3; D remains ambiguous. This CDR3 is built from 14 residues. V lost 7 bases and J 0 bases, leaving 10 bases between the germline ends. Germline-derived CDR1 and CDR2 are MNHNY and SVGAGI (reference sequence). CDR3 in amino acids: CASTPQDSGNTIYF. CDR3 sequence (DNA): TGTGCCAGCACCCCTCAGGACTCTGGAAACACCATATATTTT.

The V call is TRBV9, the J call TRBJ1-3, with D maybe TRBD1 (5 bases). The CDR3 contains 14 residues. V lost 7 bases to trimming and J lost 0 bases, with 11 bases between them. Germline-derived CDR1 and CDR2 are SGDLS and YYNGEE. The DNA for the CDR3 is TGTGCCAGCGGGGACGAGAGCTCTGGAAACACCATATATTTT. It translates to CASGDESSGNTIYF.

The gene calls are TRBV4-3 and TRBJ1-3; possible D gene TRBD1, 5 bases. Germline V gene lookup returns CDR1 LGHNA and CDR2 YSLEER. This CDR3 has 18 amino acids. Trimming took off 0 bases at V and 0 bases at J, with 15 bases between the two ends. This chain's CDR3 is CASSQDFGASGSGNTIYF. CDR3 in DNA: TGCGCCAGCAGCCAAGATTTTGGGGCAAGCGGCTCTGGAAACACCATATATTTT.

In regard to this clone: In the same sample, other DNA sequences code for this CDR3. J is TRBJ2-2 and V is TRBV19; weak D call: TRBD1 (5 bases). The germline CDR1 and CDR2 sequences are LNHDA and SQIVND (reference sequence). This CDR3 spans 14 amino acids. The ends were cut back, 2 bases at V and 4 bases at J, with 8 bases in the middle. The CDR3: CASSISGFTGELFF. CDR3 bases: TGTGCCAGTAGTATATCAGGGTTCACCGGGGAGCTGTTTTTT.

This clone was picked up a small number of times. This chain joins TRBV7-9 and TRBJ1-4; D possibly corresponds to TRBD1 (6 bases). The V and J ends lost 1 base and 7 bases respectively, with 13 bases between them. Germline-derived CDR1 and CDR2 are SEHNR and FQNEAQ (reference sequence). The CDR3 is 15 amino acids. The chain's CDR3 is CASSLVLGGSEKLFF. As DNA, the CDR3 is TGTGCCAGCAGCTTAGTGCTCGGGGGCTCTGAAAAACTGTTTTTT.

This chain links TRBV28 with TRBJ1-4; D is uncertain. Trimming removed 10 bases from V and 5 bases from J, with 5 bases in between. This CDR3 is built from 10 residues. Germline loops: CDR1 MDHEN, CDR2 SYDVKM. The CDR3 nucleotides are TGTGCCACCCTAAATGAAAAACTGTTTTTT. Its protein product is CATLNEKLFF.

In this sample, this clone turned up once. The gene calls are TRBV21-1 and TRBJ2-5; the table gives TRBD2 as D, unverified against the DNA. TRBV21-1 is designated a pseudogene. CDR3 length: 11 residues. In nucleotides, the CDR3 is TGTGCCAGCACCATCCCCGGGGCCCAGTACTTC. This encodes CASTIPGAQYF.

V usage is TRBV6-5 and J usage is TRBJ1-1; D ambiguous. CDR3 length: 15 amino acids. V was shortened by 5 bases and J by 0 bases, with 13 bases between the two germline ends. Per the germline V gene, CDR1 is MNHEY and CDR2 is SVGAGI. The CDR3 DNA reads TGTGCCAGCAGTCCCTCGGGAGGGATGAACACTGAAGCTTTCTTT. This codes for CASSPSGGMNTEAFF.